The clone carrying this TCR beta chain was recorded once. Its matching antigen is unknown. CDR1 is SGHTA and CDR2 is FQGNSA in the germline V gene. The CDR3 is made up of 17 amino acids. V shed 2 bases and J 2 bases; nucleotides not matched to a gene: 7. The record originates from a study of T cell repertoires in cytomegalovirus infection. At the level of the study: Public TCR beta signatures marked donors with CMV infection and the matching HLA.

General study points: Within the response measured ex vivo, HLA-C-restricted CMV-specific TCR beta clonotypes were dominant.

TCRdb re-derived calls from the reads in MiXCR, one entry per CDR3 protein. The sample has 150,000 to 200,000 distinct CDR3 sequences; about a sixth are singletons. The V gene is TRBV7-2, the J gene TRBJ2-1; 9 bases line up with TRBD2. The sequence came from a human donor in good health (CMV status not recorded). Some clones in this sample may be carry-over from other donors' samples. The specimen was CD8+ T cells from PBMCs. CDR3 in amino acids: CASSLIGGGGAYNEQFF. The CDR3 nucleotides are TGTGCCAGCAGCTTAATCGGAGGCGGGGGGGCCTACAATGAGCAGTTCTTC.